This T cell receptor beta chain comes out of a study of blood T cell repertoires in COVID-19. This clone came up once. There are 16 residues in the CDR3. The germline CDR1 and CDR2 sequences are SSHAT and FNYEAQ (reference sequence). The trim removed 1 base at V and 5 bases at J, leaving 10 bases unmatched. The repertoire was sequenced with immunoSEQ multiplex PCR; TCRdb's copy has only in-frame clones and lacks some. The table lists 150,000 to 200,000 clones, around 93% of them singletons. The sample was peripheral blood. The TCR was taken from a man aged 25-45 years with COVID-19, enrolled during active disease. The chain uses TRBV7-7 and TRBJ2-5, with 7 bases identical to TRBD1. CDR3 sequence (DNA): TGTGCCAGCAGCTTAGTGCAGTCAGGGGGTCGGGAGACCCAGTACTTC. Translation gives CASSLVQSGGRETQYF.